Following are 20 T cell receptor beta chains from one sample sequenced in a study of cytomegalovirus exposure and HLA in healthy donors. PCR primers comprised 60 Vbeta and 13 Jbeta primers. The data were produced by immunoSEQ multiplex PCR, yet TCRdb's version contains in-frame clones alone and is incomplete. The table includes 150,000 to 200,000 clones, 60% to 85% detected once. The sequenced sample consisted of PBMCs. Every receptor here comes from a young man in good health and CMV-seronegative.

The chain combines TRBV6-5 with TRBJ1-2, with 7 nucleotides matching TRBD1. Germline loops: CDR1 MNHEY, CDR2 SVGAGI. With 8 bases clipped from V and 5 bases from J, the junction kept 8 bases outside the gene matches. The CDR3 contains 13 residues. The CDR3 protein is CASSDRTRYGYTF. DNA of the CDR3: TGTGCCAGCTCGGACAGGACACGATATGGCTACACCTTC.

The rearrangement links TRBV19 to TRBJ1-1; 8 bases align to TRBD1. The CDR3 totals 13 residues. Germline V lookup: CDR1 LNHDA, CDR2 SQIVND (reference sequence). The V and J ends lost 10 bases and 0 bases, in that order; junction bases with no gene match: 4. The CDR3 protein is CATRTGMNTEAFF. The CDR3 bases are TGTGCCACCAGGACAGGGATGAACACTGAAGCTTTCTTT.

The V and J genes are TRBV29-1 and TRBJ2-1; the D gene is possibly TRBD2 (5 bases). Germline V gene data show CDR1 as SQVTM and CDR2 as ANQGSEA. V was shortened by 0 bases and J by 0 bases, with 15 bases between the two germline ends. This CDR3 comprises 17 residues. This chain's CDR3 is CSVEDLRLASSYNEQFF. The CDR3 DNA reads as TGCAGCGTTGAAGATCTCCGGCTAGCCAGCTCCTACAATGAGCAGTTCTTC.

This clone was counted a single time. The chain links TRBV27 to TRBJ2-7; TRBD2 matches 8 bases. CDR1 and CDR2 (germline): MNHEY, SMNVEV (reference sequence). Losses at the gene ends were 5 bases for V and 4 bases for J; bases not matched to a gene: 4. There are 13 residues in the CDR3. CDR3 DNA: TGTGCCAGCAGTCGAAGCGGGAGTTACGAGCAGTACTTC. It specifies CASSRSGSYEQYF.

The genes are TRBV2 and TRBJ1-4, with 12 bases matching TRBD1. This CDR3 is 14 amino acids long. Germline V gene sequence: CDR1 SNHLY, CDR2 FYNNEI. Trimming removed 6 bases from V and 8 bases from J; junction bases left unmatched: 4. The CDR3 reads CASRAGTGGEKLFF. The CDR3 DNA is TGTGCCAGCAGGGCCGGGACAGGGGGCGAAAAACTGTTTTTT.

CDR3: CASSPRLAGVYEQYF. CDR3 in DNA: TGTGCCAGCAGTCCCCGACTAGCGGGAGTGTACGAGCAGTACTTC. V usage is TRBV7-9 and J usage is TRBJ2-7; the match to TRBD2 covers 12 bases. Trimming removed 6 bases from V and 4 bases from J; junction bases left unmatched: 7. Germline CDR1 reads SEHNR; CDR2 reads FQNEAQ (reference sequence). This CDR3 is built from 15 residues.

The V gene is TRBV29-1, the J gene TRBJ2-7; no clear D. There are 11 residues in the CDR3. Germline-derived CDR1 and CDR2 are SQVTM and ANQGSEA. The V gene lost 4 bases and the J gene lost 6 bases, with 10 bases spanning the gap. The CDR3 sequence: CSVVSVLEQYF. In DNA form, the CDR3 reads TGCAGCGTTGTAAGCGTACTCGAGCAGTACTTC.

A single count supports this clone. The CDR3 loop reads CASSFPSSRTYEQYF. CDR3 DNA: TGTGCCAGCAGTTTCCCTTCTAGCAGAACCTACGAGCAGTACTTC. This chain links TRBV6-5 with TRBJ2-5; a possible D gene is TRBD2 (5 bases). TRBJ2-7 explains the end of the DNA better; the J call may be wrong. Germline CDR1 and CDR2: MNHEY and SVGAGI. This CDR3 region has 15 residues.

The CDR3 DNA reads TGCGCCAGCAGCAGGGACAGGGGCCGCTACGAGCAGTACTTC. Its translation: CASSRDRGRYEQYF. This chain uses TRBV5-1 with TRBJ2-7; 10 bases agree with TRBD1. This CDR3 is built from 14 residues. V was clipped by 4 bases and J by 3 bases; unmatched bases: 4. Germline CDR1 and CDR2: SGHRS and YFSETQ. The whole variable domain, filled in from reference TRBV5-1 and TRBJ2-7, reads KAGVTQTPRYLIKTRGQQVTLSCSPISGHRSVSWYQQTPGQGLQFLFEYFSETQRNKGNFPGRFSGRQFSNSRSEMNVSTLELGDSALYLCASSRDRGRYEQYFGPGTRLTVT.

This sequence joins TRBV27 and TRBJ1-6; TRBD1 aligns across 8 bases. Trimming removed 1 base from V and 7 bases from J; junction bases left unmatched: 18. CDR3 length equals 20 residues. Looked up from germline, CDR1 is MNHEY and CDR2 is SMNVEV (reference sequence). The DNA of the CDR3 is TGTGCCAGCAGTTTATACCGTCACCTCGACAGGGGAAAGAGCAATTCACCCCTCCACTTT. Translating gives CASSLYRHLDRGKSNSPLHF.

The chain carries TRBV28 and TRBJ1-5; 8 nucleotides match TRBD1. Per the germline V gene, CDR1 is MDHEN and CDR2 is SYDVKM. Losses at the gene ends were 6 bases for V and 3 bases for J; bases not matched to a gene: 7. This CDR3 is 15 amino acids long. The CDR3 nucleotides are TGTGCCAGCAGATCGACAGGGGTGTCCAATCAGCCCCAGCATTTT. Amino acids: CASRSTGVSNQPQHF.

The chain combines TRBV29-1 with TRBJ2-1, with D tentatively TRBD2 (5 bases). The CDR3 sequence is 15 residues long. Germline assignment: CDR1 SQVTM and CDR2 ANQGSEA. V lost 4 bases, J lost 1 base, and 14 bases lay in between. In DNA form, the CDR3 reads TGCAGCGTTGTAAAAGCGGTTGGTTCCTACAATGAGCAGTTCTTC. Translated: CSVVKAVGSYNEQFF.

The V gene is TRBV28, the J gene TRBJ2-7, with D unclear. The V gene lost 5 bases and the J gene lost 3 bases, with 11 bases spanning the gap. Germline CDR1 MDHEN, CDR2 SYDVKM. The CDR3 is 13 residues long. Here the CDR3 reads CASSRTDYYEQYF. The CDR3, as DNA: TGTGCCAGCAGTCGAACAGATTACTACGAGCAGTACTTC.

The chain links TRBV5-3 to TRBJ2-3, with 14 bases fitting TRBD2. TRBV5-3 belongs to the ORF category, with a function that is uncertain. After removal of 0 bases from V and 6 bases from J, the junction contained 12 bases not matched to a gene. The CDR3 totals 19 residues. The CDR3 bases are TGTGCCAGAAGCTTGGTGCCGGGACTAGCGGGGGCCACGAGGGATACGCAGTATTTT. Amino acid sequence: CARSLVPGLAGATRDTQYF.

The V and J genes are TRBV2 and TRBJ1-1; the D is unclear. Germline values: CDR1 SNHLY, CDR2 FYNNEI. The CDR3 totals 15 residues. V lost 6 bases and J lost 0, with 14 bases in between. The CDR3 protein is CASSEAERMNTEAFF. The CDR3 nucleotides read TGTGCCAGCAGCGAGGCAGAAAGGATGAACACTGAAGCTTTCTTT.

The CDR3 sequence: CASSYGPVTNEKLFF. The CDR3 DNA reads as TGTGCCAGCAGTTACGGTCCAGTAACTAATGAAAAACTGTTTTTT. The chain has TRBV6-5 and TRBJ1-4; D is unresolved. Between the trimmed V and J ends, which lost 2 bases and 1 base, there was a span of 8 bases. Germline V gene lookup returns CDR1 MNHEY and CDR2 SVGAGI. The CDR3 is 15 amino acids.

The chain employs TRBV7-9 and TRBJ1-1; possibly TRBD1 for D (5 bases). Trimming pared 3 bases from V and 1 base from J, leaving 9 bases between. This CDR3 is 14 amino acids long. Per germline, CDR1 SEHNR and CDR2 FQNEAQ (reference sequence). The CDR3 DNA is TGTGCCAGCAGCTTTATGGGGGGGAACACTGAAGCTTTCTTT. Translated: CASSFMGGNTEAFF.

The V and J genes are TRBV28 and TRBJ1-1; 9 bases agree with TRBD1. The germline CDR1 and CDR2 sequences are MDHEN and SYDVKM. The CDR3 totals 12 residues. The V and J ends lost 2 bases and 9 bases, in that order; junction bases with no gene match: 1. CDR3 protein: CASSLGQGKAFF. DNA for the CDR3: TGTGCCAGCAGTTTAGGACAGGGGAAAGCTTTCTTT.

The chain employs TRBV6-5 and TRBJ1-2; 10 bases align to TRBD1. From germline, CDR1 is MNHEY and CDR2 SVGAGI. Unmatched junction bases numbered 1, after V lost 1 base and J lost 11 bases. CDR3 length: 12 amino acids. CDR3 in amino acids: CASSYLGQGYTF. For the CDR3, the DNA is TGTGCCAGCAGTTACTTGGGACAGGGGTACACCTTC.

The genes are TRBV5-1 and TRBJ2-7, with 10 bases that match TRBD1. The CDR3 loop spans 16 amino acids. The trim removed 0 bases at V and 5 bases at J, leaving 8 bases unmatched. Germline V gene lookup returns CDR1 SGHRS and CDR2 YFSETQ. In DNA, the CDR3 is TGCGCCAGCAGCTTGGTCCACCGGGACAGGGGCCACGAGCAGTACTTC. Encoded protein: CASSLVHRDRGHEQYF.